This TCR beta chain is drawn from a study of Graves' ophthalmopathy and Graves' hyperthyroidism. For the study at large: Before any treatment, peripheral blood was taken at the initial diagnosis.

V dropped 3 bases and J dropped 0; count of bases not matched to a gene: 2. The germline CDR1 and CDR2 sequences are GTSNPN and SVGIG (reference sequence). CDR3 length equals 15 residues. Moderate-to-severe activity, CAS at least 3, NOSPECS at least 4 and duration under 3 months characterized donors with ophthalmopathy. The PBMCs originated from more than 8 ml of fresh peripheral blood. Amplified TCR beta CDR3 regions were obtained using RNA transcripts as template. HTBI primers served in a first-round RT-PCR, which a second-round multiplex PCR followed. TCRdb independently ran MiXCR on the multiplex PCR reads; one entry per CDR3 protein. The sample includes 300,000 to 350,000 distinct CDR3 sequences, under 20% of them seen just once. This clonotype showed up many times.

This TCR was sampled from an adult man with Graves' ophthalmopathy. Source material: peripheral blood. The chain uses TRBV30 and TRBJ1-6, with 7 bases aligning to TRBD1. CDR3 coding DNA: TGTGCCTGGAGGGGGGACAGCTCCTATAATTCACCCCTCCACTTT. Translated: CAWRGDSSYNSPLHF.